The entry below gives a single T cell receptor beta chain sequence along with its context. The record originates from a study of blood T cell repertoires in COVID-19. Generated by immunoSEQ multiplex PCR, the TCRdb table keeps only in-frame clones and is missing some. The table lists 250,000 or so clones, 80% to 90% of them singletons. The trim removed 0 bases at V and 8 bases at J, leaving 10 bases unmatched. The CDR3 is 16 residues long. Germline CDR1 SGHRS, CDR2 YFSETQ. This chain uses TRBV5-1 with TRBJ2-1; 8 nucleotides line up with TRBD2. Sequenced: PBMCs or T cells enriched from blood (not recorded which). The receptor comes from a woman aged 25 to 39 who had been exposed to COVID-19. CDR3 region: CASSLGPLAALDEQFF. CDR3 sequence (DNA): TGCGCCAGCAGCTTGGGTCCACTAGCGGCTCTAGATGAGCAGTTCTTC.